The 17 T cell receptor beta chains listed next were all sequenced from one sample in a study of persistence of HIV-infected CD4 T cells (dated by TCRdb to about 2020). TCRbeta repertoires were sequenced from genomic DNA with the immunoSEQ hsTCRB assay version 4 in survey mode. Imported from immuneACCESS, the table was reduced by TCRdb to in-frame sequences with V and J called. These copies leave out some clones; in studies compared against another copy, an unresolved V gene accounts for under half, and the cause of the remainder is not known. The sample table lists around 45,000 clones, 90% to 95% of them with a count of one. Of the sample, 1.5% to 2% falls within the top ten clones. These receptors' antigens are unknown. What the treatment or condition label conveys for this sample: suppressive antiretroviral therapy. Cells were stimulated with anti-CD3/anti-CD28 magnetic beads as a nonspecific positive control representing the CD4+ T cell repertoire. Responding CD4+ T cells were sorted on the basis of upregulation of both CD40 ligand and CD69.

The source was CD4+ T cells sorted from PBMCs after roughly 18-hour stimulation, collected from a patient who received antiretroviral therapy. Explained via the paper, the cell subset or site label denotes: CD40L+CD69+ CD4 T cells responding to anti-CD3/anti-CD28 beads, representing the overall repertoire. These receptors were collected from an adult man with HIV who was CMV-seropositive.

This CDR3 is CASSSRGGNEQFF. CDR3 in DNA: TGCGCCAGCAGCTCCAGGGGGGGTAATGAGCAGTTCTTC. The genes are TRBV5-1 and TRBJ2-1; possibly TRBD1 or TRBD2 for D (7 bases each). V was clipped by 3 bases and J by 7 bases, with 11 bases between them. This CDR3 comprises 13 residues. Germline CDR1 reads SGHRS; CDR2 reads YFSETQ.

The CDR3 region is CSASLQGRGETQYF. The CDR3 DNA is TGCAGCGCTTCCCTACAGGGGAGGGGGGAGACCCAGTACTTC. The chain combines TRBV29-1 with TRBJ2-5, with D perhaps matching TRBD1 or TRBD2 (7 bases each). V lost 7 bases to trimming and J lost 5 bases, with 20 bases between them. CDR3 length: 14 amino acids. Per the germline V gene, CDR1 is SQVTM and CDR2 is ANQGSEA.

The chain links TRBV5-1 to TRBJ1-1, with 7 bases matching TRBD1. With 2 bases clipped from V and 6 bases from J, the junction kept 10 bases outside the gene matches. Germline lookup yields CDR1 SGHRS and CDR2 YFSETQ. The CDR3 covers 15 residues. CDR3 sequence (DNA): TGCGCCAGCAGCTTCAGCTCTAACCAGGGGGCTGAAGCTTTCTTT. Its translation is CASSFSSNQGAEAFF.

The genes are TRBV25-1 and TRBJ2-7; D is uncertain. The CDR3 consists of 12 residues. The V end was cut by 1 base, the J end by 3 bases, with 4 bases between. The germline V gene encodes CDR1 MGHDK and CDR2 SYGVNS. CDR3 loop: CASSEWGYEQYF. In DNA, the CDR3 is TGTGCCAGCAGTGAATGGGGCTACGAGCAGTACTTC.

The chain recombines TRBV2 with TRBJ2-7, with TRBD2 identical over 9 bases. The germline gives CDR1 SNHLY, CDR2 FYNNEI. The CDR3 length is 21 residues. Trimming took 3 bases from V and 0 from J; bases not matched to a gene: 21. CDR3 loop: CASSDMSFSGTSSGSSYEQYF. CDR3 in DNA: TGTGCCAGCAGTGATATGTCTTTTTCCGGGACTAGCTCTGGAAGCTCCTACGAGCAGTACTTC.

The chain recombines TRBV6-1 with TRBJ2-1; D possibly corresponds to TRBD2 (5 bases). V was shortened by 0 bases and J by 15 bases, with 12 bases between the two germline ends. This CDR3 comprises 12 residues. The germline V gene has CDR1 MNHNS and CDR2 SASEGT. CDR3 in amino acids: CASSEARIGVFF. The CDR3 coding sequence is TGTGCCAGCAGTGAAGCCAGAATCGGGGTGTTCTTC.

This clone was recorded only once. This chain connects TRBV6-5 to TRBJ1-4; the D gene is possibly TRBD1 (5 bases). V lost 7 bases and J lost 0, with 9 bases in between. This CDR3 comprises 14 residues. Germline loops: CDR1 MNHEY, CDR2 SVGAGI. The CDR3 coding sequence is TGTGCCAGCACGAGGGACCCAACTAATGAAAAACTGTTTTTT. Protein product: CASTRDPTNEKLFF.

The J gene is TRBJ1-6, the V gene TRBV19, with 10 bases fitting TRBD1. The V gene's germline CDR1 is LNHDA and CDR2 SQIVND (reference sequence). V lost 5 bases, J lost 7 bases, and 5 bases stayed unmatched. The CDR3 is made up of 15 amino acids. The CDR3 DNA reads as TGTGCCAGTAGTCTACCGGGACAGGGGAATTCACCCCTCCACTTT. It translates to CASSLPGQGNSPLHF.

The sample holds a few counts of this clone. The chain recombines TRBV7-2 with TRBJ2-3; TRBD2 agrees at 10 bases. The CDR3 has 16 amino acids. CDR1 is SGHTA, CDR2 FQGNSA, per germline. V gave up 1 base and J gave up 4 bases; unmatched junction bases: 5. CDR3 nucleotides: TGTGCCAGCAGCTTAGTGGTAGCGGGGGGCCCAGATACGCAGTATTTT. The encoded protein is CASSLVVAGGPDTQYF.

J is TRBJ1-5 and V is TRBV28; D possibly corresponds to TRBD1 (6 bases). The CDR3 has 16 amino acids. Germline values: CDR1 MDHEN, CDR2 SYDVKM. Deletions cut 5 bases from V and 2 bases from J, with 16 bases between. CDR3 sequence reads: CASSPLWGARNQPQHF. The CDR3 DNA is TGTGCCAGCAGTCCGCTGTGGGGGGCGCGCAATCAGCCCCAGCATTTT.

The CDR3 sequence: CASRDRSDTEAFF. The DNA for the CDR3 is TGTGCCAGCAGGGACAGGTCGGACACTGAAGCTTTCTTT. The rearrangement uses TRBV6-6 and TRBJ1-1; 7 nucleotides match TRBD1. From germline, CDR1 is MNHNY and CDR2 SVGAGI (reference sequence). V trimming: 6 bases; J trimming: 3 bases; junction bases outside the gene matches: 4. This CDR3 has 13 amino acids.

The chain combines TRBV5-1 with TRBJ2-7, with 7 positions matching TRBD2. The CDR3 is made up of 14 amino acids. V dropped 5 bases and J dropped 3; count of bases not matched to a gene: 8. Germline V gene sequence: CDR1 SGHRS, CDR2 YFSETQ. CDR3 nucleotides: TGCGCCAGCAGATCCGGGACTACCAACTACGAGCAGTACTTC. It yields the protein CASRSGTTNYEQYF.

The V and J genes are TRBV5-5 and TRBJ1-6; tentatively, D is TRBD1 (6 bases). The CDR3 length is 14 residues. Germline V CDR1 and CDR2: SGHKS, YYEKEE (reference sequence). Trimming shortened V by 1 base and J by 7 bases, and 9 bases separated the two germline ends. Here the CDR3 reads CASSLPDRNSPLHF. The CDR3 region has the DNA TGTGCCAGCAGCTTGCCGGACAGAAATTCACCCCTCCACTTT.

This clone was picked up one time. The V and J genes are TRBV9 and TRBJ2-2; 12 bases are shared with TRBD1. Unmatched junction bases numbered 5, after V lost 2 bases and J lost 6 bases. The CDR3 has 16 residues. Germline CDR1 and CDR2: SGDLS and YYNGEE. CDR3 sequence reads: CASSVLGQGASGELFF. CDR3 sequence (DNA): TGTGCCAGCAGCGTCCTGGGACAGGGGGCGTCCGGGGAGCTGTTTTTT.

The V and J genes are TRBV28 and TRBJ1-2, with 7 bases identical to TRBD1. This CDR3 is 15 amino acids long. V shed 6 bases, J shed 2 bases, and the junction held 9 bases outside the gene matches. Germline V gene sequence: CDR1 MDHEN, CDR2 SYDVKM. The CDR3 coding sequence is TGTGCCAGCAGCCCCGGGACAGCTCCGAACTATGGCTACACCTTC. Translating gives CASSPGTAPNYGYTF.

V usage is TRBV2 and J usage is TRBJ2-2; D unresolved. The CDR3 runs 13 residues. CDR1 and CDR2 from the germline V gene are SNHLY and FYNNEI. With 6 bases removed from V and 1 base from J, the gap between germline ends came to 6 bases. This CDR3 is CASRGLNTGELFF. For the CDR3, the DNA is TGTGCCAGCAGGGGATTGAACACCGGGGAGCTGTTTTTT.

V usage is TRBV5-1 and J usage is TRBJ1-2; the D gene is possibly TRBD1 (5 bases). Germline V gene lookup returns CDR1 SGHRS and CDR2 YFSETQ. V lost 0 bases and J 8 bases, leaving 14 bases between the germline ends. The CDR3 has 14 amino acids. CDR3 loop: CASSLGQGNGGYTF. Here the CDR3 DNA reads TGCGCCAGCAGCTTGGGGCAGGGTAACGGGGGCTACACCTTC. Supplemented by reference TRBV5-1 and TRBJ1-2, the full variable domain reads KAGVTQTPRYLIKTRGQQVTLSCSPISGHRSVSWYQQTPGQGLQFLFEYFSETQRNKGNFPGRFSGRQFSNSRSEMNVSTLELGDSALYLCASSLGQGNGGYTFGSGTRLTVV.